This T cell receptor (beta chain) was captured in a study of cytomegalovirus exposure and HLA in healthy donors. Libraries were prepared by immunoSEQ multiplex PCR; TCRdb keeps only in-frame clonotypes and omits some of them. The table has some 83,000 clones, 94% seen once; the top ten hold 2% to 2.5%. This CDR3 region has 14 residues. Germline V gene data show CDR1 as SGHTA and CDR2 as FQGNSA. The junction had 7 bases not matched to a gene; V was cut back by 3 bases and J by 7 bases. Study-wide points: In vitro confirmation showed a few CMV-associated chains to be CMV antigen specific. A list of about 180 TCR beta chains associated with cytomegalovirus was given.

Details on this clone: The antigen is undetermined.

The receptor was derived from a young woman in good health and CMV-seronegative. Sequenced sample: PBMCs. This rearrangement joins TRBV7-2 to TRBJ1-2; 8 bases match TRBD1. CDR3 DNA: TGTGCCAGCAGCTTCGGACAGGGACGAAGTGGCTACACCTTC. Protein: CASSFGQGRSGYTF.